A single sample gave rise to the 25 T cell receptor beta chains below, sequenced in a study of shared clonotypes between healthy human individuals. TCRdb's copy holds only in-frame clones and misses some; the assay was immunoSEQ multiplex PCR. The profile shows about 1 million clones, about 77% of them singletons. The source material was memory CD4+ T cells sorted from blood. Sample subset: CD45RA-negative fraction. Every receptor here comes from a man aged 18 to 30 in good health.

The rearrangement links TRBV12-5 to TRBJ1-1, with 7 nucleotides matching TRBD1. V lost 6 bases to trimming and J lost 1 base; unmatched junction nucleotides: 5. CDR3 size: 14 residues. CDR1 is LGHNT and CDR2 is FRNRAP in the germline V gene. The DNA for the CDR3 is TGTGCTAGTGGAGGGGGCTTTAGGAACACTGAAGCTTTCTTT. It is translated as CASGGGFRNTEAFF.

This chain links TRBV7-3 with TRBJ1-1, with D maybe TRBD1 (6 bases). V dropped 5 bases and J dropped 1 base, with 14 bases sitting between them. The length of the CDR3 is 15 residues. CDR1 and CDR2 (germline): SGHTA, FQGTGA. This chain's CDR3 is CASSTSTGRNTEAFF. CDR3 nucleotides: TGTGCCAGCAGCACCTCAACAGGGAGGAACACTGAAGCTTTCTTT. The entire variable domain, with the rest obtained from reference TRBV7-3 and TRBJ1-1, is as follows: GAGVSQTPSNKVTEKGKYVELRCDPISGHTALYWYRQSLGQGPEFLIYFQGTGAADDSGLPNDRFFAVRPEGSVSTLKIQRTERGDSAVYLCASSTSTGRNTEAFFGQGTRLTVV.

The chain carries TRBV6-6 and TRBJ2-7; 9 bases fit TRBD1. CDR1 is MNHNY and CDR2 is SVGAGI in the germline V gene (reference sequence). The CDR3 totals 14 residues. With 7 bases clipped from V and 3 bases from J, the junction kept 7 bases outside the gene matches. The CDR3 here is CASTLSDRGYEQYF. CDR3 bases: TGTGCCAGCACTCTTTCGGACAGGGGCTACGAGCAGTACTTC.

This clone was detected many times. At the DNA level, this CDR3 is encoded by other sequences in the same sample as well. The chain recombines TRBV2 with TRBJ1-4; D is perhaps TRBD1 (6 bases). The CDR3 runs to 14 residues. The ends were cut back, 6 bases at V and 3 bases at J, with 11 bases in the middle. Per the germline V gene, CDR1 is SNHLY and CDR2 is FYNNEI. This chain's CDR3 is CASRRTDPNEKLFF. CDR3 bases: TGTGCCAGCAGACGGACAGATCCTAATGAAAAACTGTTTTTT. Full variable domain (outside the CDR3, taken from reference TRBV2 and TRBJ1-4): EPEVTQTPSHQVTQMGQEVILRCVPISNHLYFYWYRQILGQKVEFLVSFYNNEISEKSEIFDDQFSVERPDGSNFTLKIRSTKLEDSAMYFCASRRTDPNEKLFFGSGTQLSVL.

This clone was found a few times. A much more abundant neighbour one base away suggests this may be a read error. The chain is built from TRBV5-6 and TRBJ2-3; D is unresolved. There are 12 residues in the CDR3. V was shortened by 4 bases and J by 2 bases, with 5 bases between the two germline ends. Germline V gives CDR1 SGHDT, CDR2 YYEEEE. Here the CDR3 reads CASSPYTDTQYF. CDR3 DNA sequence: TGTGCCAGCAGCCCTTACACAGATACGCAGTATTTT.

The CDR3 loop is CASSRYQLVPTEAFF. The DNA for the CDR3 is TGTGCCAGCAGCCGGTATCAGTTGGTACCCACTGAAGCTTTCTTT. The chain employs TRBV14 and TRBJ1-1; D gene uncertain. There are 15 residues in the CDR3. Germline V gene sequence: CDR1 SGHDN, CDR2 FVKESK. V was cut by 4 bases and J by 4 bases, with 16 bases left in between.

The V and J genes are TRBV10-3 and TRBJ2-1, with 8 bases lining up with TRBD2. The V gene's germline CDR1 is ENHRY and CDR2 SYGVKD. J was trimmed by 7 bases and V by 0 bases; bases with no gene match: 8. The CDR3 loop spans 16 amino acids. CDR3 nucleotide sequence: TGTGCCATCAGTGAGTCGGCGGGGGGCGGACAGAATGAGCAGTTCTTC. Translating gives CAISESAGGGQNEQFF.

A few counts support this clone. A read error may account for a junction end that differs from germline. V is TRBV7-7 and J is TRBJ2-3; possible D gene TRBD1, 5 bases. This CDR3 is 14 amino acids long. CDR1 is SSHAT, CDR2 FNYEAQ, per germline (reference sequence). CDR3 residues: CASSLGVGLDTQYF. The CDR3 DNA reads as TGTGCTAGCAGCTTAGGGGTCGGGTTGGATACGCAGTATTTT. The full variable domain, completed using reference TRBV7-7 and TRBJ2-3, is GAGVSQSPRYKVTKRGQDVTLRCDPISSHATLYWYQQALGQGPEFLTYFNYEAQPDKSGLPSDRFSAERPEGSISTLTIQRTEQRDSAMYRCASSLGVGLDTQYFGPGTRLTVL.

The chain employs TRBV19 and TRBJ2-4; 7 bases map to TRBD1. Germline loops: CDR1 LNHDA, CDR2 SQIVND (reference sequence). The CDR3 consists of 15 residues. The trim removed 7 bases at V and 6 bases at J, leaving 12 bases unmatched. The CDR3 coding sequence is TGTGCCAGTACCCCCCCGAGGGGGCGAGGAAACATTCAGTACTTC. It yields the protein CASTPPRGRGNIQYF.

The V gene is TRBV11-3, the J gene TRBJ1-3, with no clear D. V gave up 3 bases and J gave up 0 bases, with 18 bases separating them. Germline CDR1 is SGHNT and CDR2 is YENEEA. The CDR3 is 18 amino acids. The CDR3 here is CASSFFGVTRSSGNTIYF. The CDR3 DNA is TGTGCCAGCAGCTTCTTTGGGGTGACAAGAAGCTCTGGAAACACCATATATTTT.

A note on this clone: Germline is not matched at one junction end, which may reflect a read error. Different DNA sequences within this sample yield the same CDR3. The chain couples TRBV11-3 to TRBJ1-4, with D possibly matching TRBD1 (6 bases). The CDR3 is made up of 12 amino acids. Per germline, CDR1 SGHNT and CDR2 YENEEA. The CDR3 here is CASSLQGGKLFF. The CDR3 DNA follows: TGTGCTAGCAGCTTACAGGGCGGAAAACTGTTTTTT.

V and J are TRBV9 and TRBJ2-7, with 10 bases aligning to TRBD1. Germline CDR1 is SGDLS and CDR2 is YYNGEE. This CDR3 has 14 residues. J was trimmed by 4 bases and V by 3 bases; bases with no gene match: 4. CDR3 bases: TGTGCCAGCAGCGCTGGGACAGGGGTTTACGAGCAGTACTTC. It is translated as CASSAGTGVYEQYF.

V is TRBV30 and J is TRBJ2-5; weak D call: TRBD2 (5 bases). Germline V lookup: CDR1 GTSNPN, CDR2 SVGIG (reference sequence). The CDR3 runs to 13 residues. Between the trimmed V and J ends, which lost 4 bases and 4 bases, there was a span of 13 bases. CDR3 coding DNA: TGTGCCTGGACCCGGGGAGCTGCAGAGACCCAGTACTTC. As protein: CAWTRGAAETQYF.

The rearrangement uses TRBV4-3 and TRBJ2-5, with D tentatively TRBD1 (5 bases). The CDR3 runs to 14 residues. With 2 bases removed from V and 6 bases from J, the gap between germline ends came to 13 bases. Per the germline V gene, CDR1 is LGHNA and CDR2 is YSLEER. In DNA, the CDR3 is TGCGCCAGCAGCCAATCAGGGTCGGAGAAGACCCAGTACTTC. Amino acid sequence: CASSQSGSEKTQYF.

This clone appeared a single time. This chain joins TRBV28 and TRBJ1-1; maybe TRBD1 (6 bases). Per the germline V gene, CDR1 is MDHEN and CDR2 is SYDVKM. The CDR3 spans 14 residues. Trimming took 6 bases from V and 0 from J, leaving 11 bases between them. The CDR3 spells CASRGHFMNTEAFF. The CDR3 DNA follows: TGTGCCAGCAGGGGACATTTTATGAACACTGAAGCTTTCTTT. Filled out from reference TRBV28 and TRBJ1-1, the complete variable domain reads DVKVTQSSRYLVKRTGEKVFLECVQDMDHENMFWYRQDPGLGLRLIYFSYDVKMKEKGDIPEGYSVSREKKERFSLILESASTNQTSMYLCASRGHFMNTEAFFGQGTRLTVV.

This sequence joins TRBV4-2 and TRBJ1-2; TRBD1 aligns across 9 bases. The J segment lost 4 bases and the V segment lost 5 bases, leaving 8 bases of the junction unmatched. Germline-derived CDR1 and CDR2 are LGHNA and YNFKEQ. This CDR3 is 15 amino acids long. The CDR3 DNA is TGTGCCAGCAGCGGCGAAGGACAGGGGTCCTATGGCTACACCTTC. Its translation: CASSGEGQGSYGYTF.

The genes are TRBV7-9 and TRBJ2-7; D perhaps matches TRBD1 (6 bases). V dropped 2 bases and J dropped 2 bases, with 10 bases sitting between them. The germline V gene has CDR1 SEHNR and CDR2 FQNEAQ (reference sequence). The CDR3 is 14 amino acids. The CDR3 protein is CASSLLAGAYEQYF. Here the CDR3 DNA reads TGTGCCAGCAGCTTACTGGCAGGGGCCTACGAGCAGTACTTC.

Here the CDR3 reads CASSEAVQRVFSYNSPLHF. DNA for the CDR3: TGTGCCAGCAGTGAAGCCGTACAACGCGTTTTCTCCTATAATTCACCCCTCCACTTT. The chain carries TRBV6-1 and TRBJ1-6, with D hard to call. Trimming pared 0 bases from V and 0 bases from J, leaving 15 bases between. The CDR3 is made up of 19 amino acids. The germline V gene encodes CDR1 MNHNS and CDR2 SASEGT.

The rearrangement links TRBV29-1 to TRBJ2-2, with D possibly TRBD1 on 6 matching bases. V gave up 4 bases and J gave up 4 bases, with 7 bases separating them. The CDR3 is made up of 12 amino acids. The germline gives CDR1 SQVTM, CDR2 ANQGSEA. The CDR3 loop reads CSVVGATGELFF. The DNA of the CDR3 is TGCAGCGTTGTGGGGGCCACCGGGGAGCTGTTTTTT.

V and J are TRBV6-1 and TRBJ1-6; D unresolved. Trimming shortened V by 7 bases and J by 13 bases, and 20 bases separated the two germline ends. This CDR3 has 14 amino acids. Looked up from germline, CDR1 is MNHNS and CDR2 is SASEGT. CDR3 coding DNA: TGTGCCAGCACTAGAGCGGCCCTGGATGCCCCCCTCCACTTT. Its protein product is CASTRAALDAPLHF.

As regards this clone: Other nucleotide sequences in the sample specify the same CDR3. The rearrangement uses TRBV4-2 and TRBJ2-1, with D perhaps assigned TRBD1 or TRBD2 (5 bases each). From germline, CDR1 is LGHNA and CDR2 YNFKEQ. This CDR3 has 16 residues. The V end was cut by 1 base, the J end by 0 bases, with 10 bases between. This CDR3 reads CASSQGGTSSYNEQFF. In DNA, the CDR3 is TGTGCCAGCAGCCAAGGAGGGACCAGCTCCTACAATGAGCAGTTCTTC.

On this clone itself: Other DNA sequences from this sample encode an identical CDR3 as well. The V and J genes are TRBV4-1 and TRBJ1-5, with D tentatively TRBD1 (6 bases). The CDR3 totals 14 residues. The germline gives CDR1 MGHRA, CDR2 YSYEKL. With 5 bases removed from V and 3 bases from J, the gap between germline ends came to 11 bases. This CDR3 reads CASSGGGLNQPQHF. CDR3 DNA sequence: TGCGCCAGCAGCGGCGGGGGGCTCAATCAGCCCCAGCATTTT.

Written as DNA, the CDR3 is TGTGCCAGCAGTGAATCCCACAGGGGGGCAGGCGGCTACACCTTC. This codes for CASSESHRGAGGYTF. V usage is TRBV2 and J usage is TRBJ1-2, with 8 bases matching TRBD1. The CDR3 has 15 amino acids. The germline CDR1 and CDR2 sequences are SNHLY and FYNNEI. Trimming removed 2 bases from V and 8 bases from J; junction bases left unmatched: 10.

This sequence joins TRBV6-6 and TRBJ2-7; the match to TRBD2 covers 7 bases. After removal of 6 bases from V and 4 bases from J, the junction contained 6 bases not matched to a gene. CDR3 size: 13 residues. Germline values: CDR1 MNHNY, CDR2 SVGAGI (reference sequence). CDR3 loop: CASRYGLGYEQYF. CDR3 sequence (DNA): TGTGCCAGCAGATACGGACTAGGGTACGAGCAGTACTTC.

V is TRBV4-3 and J is TRBJ2-3; D not resolved. Germline CDR1 LGHNA, CDR2 YSLEER. V lost 0 bases and J 1 base, leaving 14 bases between the germline ends. The CDR3 extends over 17 amino acids. In nucleotides, the CDR3 is TGCGCCAGCAGCCAAGAGACGACGCCTGGAGGCACAGATACGCAGTATTTT. The encoded protein is CASSQETTPGGTDTQYF.